What follows describes a single T cell receptor beta chain. The data stem from a study of T cell changes during pregnancy in multiple sclerosis. Sequencing was performed with immunoSEQ multiplex PCR; in TCRdb, only in-frame clones are kept and a portion is missing. The sample lists about 46,000 clones, around 93% seen once, with about 2.6% in the top ten. This TCR was recovered from a female donor with multiple sclerosis, enrolled in a pregnancy study. The material sequenced was CD8+ T cells from peripheral blood mononuclear cells, taken in the second trimester of pregnancy.

CDR3 in amino acids: CATSSTGGRYEQYF. The CDR3 DNA reads TGTGCCACCAGCAGCACAGGGGGCCGATACGAGCAGTACTTC. The chain has TRBV15 and TRBJ2-7; 9 nucleotides match TRBD1. The trim removed 3 bases at V and 4 bases at J, leaving 4 bases unmatched. CDR1 is LNHNV, CDR2 YYDKDF, per germline (reference sequence). This CDR3 comprises 14 residues.